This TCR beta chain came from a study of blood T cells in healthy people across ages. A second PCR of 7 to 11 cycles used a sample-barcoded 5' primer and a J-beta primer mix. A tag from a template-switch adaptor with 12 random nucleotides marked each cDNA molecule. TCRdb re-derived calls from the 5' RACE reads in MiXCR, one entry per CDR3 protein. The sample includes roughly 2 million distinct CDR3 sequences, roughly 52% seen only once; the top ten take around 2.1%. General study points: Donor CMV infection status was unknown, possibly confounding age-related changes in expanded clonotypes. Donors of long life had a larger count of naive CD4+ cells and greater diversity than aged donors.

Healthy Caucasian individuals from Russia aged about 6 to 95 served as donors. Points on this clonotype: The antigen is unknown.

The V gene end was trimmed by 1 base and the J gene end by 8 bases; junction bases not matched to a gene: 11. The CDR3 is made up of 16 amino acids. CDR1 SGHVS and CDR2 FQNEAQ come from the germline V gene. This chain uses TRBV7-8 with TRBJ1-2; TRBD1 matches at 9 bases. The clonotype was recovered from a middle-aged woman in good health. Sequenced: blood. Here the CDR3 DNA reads TGTGCCAGCAGCTTAGGGATCTACAGGGGGCAAGGCGGCTACACCTTC. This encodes CASSLGIYRGQGGYTF. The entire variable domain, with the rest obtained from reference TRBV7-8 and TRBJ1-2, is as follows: GAGVSQSPRYKVAKRGQDVALRCDPISGHVSLFWYQQALGQGPEFLTYFQNEAQLDKSGLPSDRFFAERPEGSVSTLKIQRTQQEDSAVYLCASSLGIYRGQGGYTFGSGTRLTVV.